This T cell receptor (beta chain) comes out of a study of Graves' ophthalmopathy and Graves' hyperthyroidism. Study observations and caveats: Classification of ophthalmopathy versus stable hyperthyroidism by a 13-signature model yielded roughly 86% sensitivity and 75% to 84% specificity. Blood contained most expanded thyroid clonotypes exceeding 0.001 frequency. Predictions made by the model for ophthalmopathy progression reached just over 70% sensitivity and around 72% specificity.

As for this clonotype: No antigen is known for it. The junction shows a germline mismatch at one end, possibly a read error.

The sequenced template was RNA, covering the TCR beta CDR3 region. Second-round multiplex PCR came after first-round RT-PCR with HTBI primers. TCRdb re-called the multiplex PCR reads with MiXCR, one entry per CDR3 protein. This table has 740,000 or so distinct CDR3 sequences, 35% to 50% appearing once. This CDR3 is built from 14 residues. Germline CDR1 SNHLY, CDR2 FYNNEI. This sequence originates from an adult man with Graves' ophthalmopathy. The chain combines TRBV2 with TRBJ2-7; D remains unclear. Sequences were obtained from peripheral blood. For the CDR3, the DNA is TGTGCCAGCAGCCAGTCTAGTAGCTCCTGCGAGCAGTGCTTC. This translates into CASSQSSSSCEQCF. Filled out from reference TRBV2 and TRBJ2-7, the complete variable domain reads EPEVTQTPSHQVTQMGQEVILRCVPISNHLYFYWYRQILGQKVEFLVSFYNNEISEKSEIFDDQFSVERPDGSNFTLKIRSTKLEDSAMYFCASSQSSSSCEQCFGPGTRLTVT.